The entry below gives a single T cell receptor beta chain sequence along with its context. Its antigen has not been determined. No base quality information exists; no much larger clone differs at one position. This record comes from a study of Ad26.COV2.S vaccination and SARS-CoV-2 variants (dated by TCRdb to about 2021). Study-wide context: TCRbeta repertoire sequencing served as the tool for gauging how specific and how broad the SARS-CoV-2-reactive T cell receptors were following Ad26.COV2.S vaccination. The TCR-sequenced set comprised approximately 32 samples: 19 Ad26.COV2.S vaccine recipients, 5 placebo recipients and 8 SARS-CoV-2 convalescent individuals. Beyond this particular receptor, the publication reports: Substantial breadth of spike-specific CD8+ and CD4+ T cell responses was reported after vaccination. The authors noted that the TCR breadth and depth analyses may have underestimated total T cell responses. Spike-specific TCR breadth was higher in Ad26.COV2.S recipients than in placebo recipients (P = 0.0014). Vaccine and placebo recipients had comparable non-spike TCR breadth, which fits with the vaccine containing only spike.

The CDR3 starts with the cysteine, ends with the phenylalanine, and has 15 residues. The kept DNA is CDR3 alone, 45 bases in frame from the first base. From the germline V gene (reference sequence), CDR1 is LGHDT and CDR2 is YNNKEL. V was cut back by 5 bases and J by 0 bases, leaving a gap of 13 bases between them. The sample's time point, from its label and the paper: individuals recovered from natural SARS-CoV-2 infection. TCRbeta CDR3 regions were sequenced with the immunoSEQ Assay. After extraction, genomic DNA underwent amplification by bias-controlled multiplex PCR, followed by high-throughput sequencing. As for the original processing: To quantify the absolute abundance of each unique TCRbeta CDR3 region, sequences were collapsed and filtered. T cell fraction was estimated by normalizing TCRbeta template counts to usable DNA, with usable DNA measured through amplification of reference genes found in all nucleated cells. Repertoire TCRs were annotated as SARS-CoV-2-specific by exact matching of V gene, CDR3 amino acid sequence and J gene to a known reactive TCR set. The reference SARS-CoV-2 TCR set was derived from MIRA and filtered for enrichment in COVID-19-positive ImmuneCODE repertoires, a step that removed public or cross-reactive TCRs. Drawing on the MIRA antigens, annotated TCRs were analysed further at the level of specific ORF or position within ORF. Depth was the summed frequency of annotated unique rearrangements, while breadth was defined as annotated unique rearrangements over total unique productive rearrangements. Two-sided Wilcoxon rank-sum tests were applied when comparing TCR breadth between groups. The table comes from immuneACCESS by way of TCRdb, which keeps in-frame sequences with V and J called. Part of the clones is missing from these tables; in studies checked, under half for an unresolved V gene and the rest for unknown reasons. V and J calls and clone size are those listed in that table; D and trimming were worked out from the DNA. The table for this sample lists 120,000 to 150,000 clones; roughly 88% of them were counted only once. 4% to 6% of the sample is in the top ten clones.

The receptor was derived from a human donor who had recovered from COVID-19. Sequenced here: peripheral blood, sampled after recovery from COVID-19. The rearranged segments are TRBV3-1 (or the pseudogene TRBV3-2) and TRBJ1-2; a tentative D call is TRBD1 (5 bases match). The nucleotide sequence reads as follows: TGTGCCAGCAGCACCCGGGACTTTTCTAACTATGGCTACACCTTC. Translation gives CASSTRDFSNYGYTF.